This is a list of T cell receptor beta chains from one sample in a study of resident and recirculating memory T cells in vitiligo. Generated by immunoSEQ multiplex PCR, the TCRdb table keeps only in-frame clones and is missing some. The sample lists 70,000 to 95,000 clones, roughly nine tenths seen once, with about 5.5% in the top ten. Sequenced material: blood. The receptors were sampled from a male donor with vitiligo. Each CDR3 is given with its conserved first and last residue. The order of the fields is V gene, D gene, clone size, J gene, CDR3 length, CDR3 protein, CDR3 DNA. The D gene is left open where the match is weak. Expanded clones get a size class; other rows say once, few or many, or leave the size out.

TRBV28	TRBD1	-	TRBJ1-1	13	CASSVQGIPEAFF	TGTGCCAGCAGTGTACAGGGGATTCCTGAAGCTTTCTTT
TRBV18	-	-	TRBJ2-5	14	CASSPQEGAETQYF	TGTGCCAGCTCACCACAAGAGGGTGCCGAGACCCAGTACTTC
TRBV27	-	-	TRBJ1-5	15	CASRKGGTNIQPQHF	TGTGCCAGCAGGAAGGGAGGGACGAATATACAGCCCCAGCATTTT
TRBV7-2	-	-	TRBJ1-5	15	CASSLGVDSHQPQHF	TGTGCCAGCAGCTTAGGTGTCGACAGTCATCAGCCCCAGCATTTT
TRBV19	TRBD2	-	TRBJ2-7	14	CASSTSLAGVEQYF	TGTGCCAGTAGTACTAGTCTAGCGGGAGTCGAGCAGTACTTC
TRBV10-2	-	-	TRBJ2-7	14	CASVGGGFSYEQYF	TGCGCCAGCGTAGGTGGCGGTTTCTCCTACGAGCAGTACTTC
TRBV19	TRBD1	few	TRBJ2-2	14	CASQGTGKTGELFF	TGTGCCAGTCAAGGGACAGGGAAGACCGGGGAGCTGTTTTTT
TRBV7-9	TRBD1	-	TRBJ1-1	15	CASSLAMAGGAEAFF	TGTGCCAGCAGCTTAGCTATGGCAGGGGGTGCTGAAGCTTTCTTT
TRBV9	TRBD2	-	TRBJ2-5	13	CASSGRGGETQYF	TGTGCCAGCAGCGGAAGGGGAGGGGAGACCCAGTACTTC
TRBV27	-	-	TRBJ2-2	15	CASSLEDRPRGELFF	TGTGCCAGCAGTTTAGAAGACAGGCCCAGGGGGGAGCTGTTTTTT
TRBV7-8	-	-	TRBJ2-1	15	CASSPKRILYNEQFF	TGTGCCAGCAGCCCCAAGCGGATCCTCTACAATGAGCAGTTCTTC
TRBV7-9	-	-	TRBJ2-7	14	CASAGQVTPYEQYF	TGTGCCAGCGCAGGGCAGGTGACGCCCTACGAGCAGTACTTC
TRBV2	-	-	TRBJ1-5	15	CASSEERGSNQPQHF	TGTGCCAGCAGTGAAGAAAGGGGTAGCAATCAGCCCCAGCATTTT
TRBV27	TRBD2	-	TRBJ2-7	15	CASSSSIAGGFEQYF	TGTGCCAGCAGTTCCAGCATAGCGGGGGGGTTCGAGCAGTACTTC
TRBV11-2	TRBD1	-	TRBJ2-1	11	CASSRGRGQFF	TGTGCCAGCTCCAGGGGGCGGGGGCAGTTCTTC
TRBV28	-	-	TRBJ1-4	13	CASRYRAGEKLFF	TGTGCCAGCAGGTACAGGGCAGGTGAAAAACTGTTTTTT
TRBV28	-	-	TRBJ2-1	14	CASSPHGGVNEQFF	TGTGCCAGCAGTCCGCACGGAGGGGTCAATGAGCAGTTCTTC
TRBV7-2	-	-	TRBJ1-5	15	CASSFFSQSNQPQHF	TGTGCCAGCAGCTTTTTCAGTCAGAGCAATCAGCCCCAGCATTTT
TRBV5-4	TRBD2	-	TRBJ2-7	15	CASSLELAGAYEQYF	TGTGCCAGCAGCTTGGAGCTAGCGGGAGCGTACGAGCAGTACTTC
TRBV10-2	TRBD2	-	TRBJ2-1	16	CASKLTSGRATDEQFF	TGCGCCAGCAAACTGACTAGCGGGAGGGCGACGGATGAGCAGTTCTTC
TRBV27	-	once	TRBJ2-3	16	CASSPHRVTGTDTQYF	TGTGCCAGCAGTCCCCACAGGGTGACAGGCACAGATACGCAGTATTTT
TRBV2	-	once	TRBJ2-7	13	CASSGGSLYEQYF	TGTGCCAGCAGTGGAGGGTCCTTATACGAGCAGTACTTC